This record concerns one T cell receptor beta chain sequence. The data belong to a study of blood T cell repertoires in COVID-19. Across the study: There were acute and convalescent COVID-19 samples, and they came from the United States, Italy and Spain. Sample material is recorded as cDNA or gDNA derived from T cells, B-cell-depleted T cells, or PBMCs.

Original analysis: The authors estimated nucleated cell counts from reference gene primer amplification. The assay was immunoSEQ multiplex PCR, and TCRdb's table has in-frame clones only and misses some. D and trimming come from the DNA, and the V and J calls and clone size come from that table. The sample includes 210,000 or so clones, 75% to 90% of them seen just once. The ends lost 5 bases at V and 6 bases at J; junction bases unmatched: 6. The germline V gene encodes CDR1 WSHSY and CDR2 SAAADI. The CDR3 spans 13 residues. The source of this sequence is a human donor in a cohort sampled during active COVID-19. Input material: peripheral blood. J is TRBJ1-1 and V is TRBV10-2, with TRBD1 matching 7 bases. The CDR3 is CASSIKGQSEAFF. The CDR3 DNA reads as TGCGCCAGCAGTATTAAGGGACAGTCTGAAGCTTTCTTT.